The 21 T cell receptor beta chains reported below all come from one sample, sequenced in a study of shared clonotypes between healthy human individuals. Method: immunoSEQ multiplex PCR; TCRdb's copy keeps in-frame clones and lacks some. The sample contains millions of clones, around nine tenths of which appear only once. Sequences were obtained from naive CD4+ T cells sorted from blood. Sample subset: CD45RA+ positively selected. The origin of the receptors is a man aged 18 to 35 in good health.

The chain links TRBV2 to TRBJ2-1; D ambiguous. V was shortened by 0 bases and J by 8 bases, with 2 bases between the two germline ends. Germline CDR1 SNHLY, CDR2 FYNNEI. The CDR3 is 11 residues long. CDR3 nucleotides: TGTGCCAGCAGTGAAGCGTATGAGCAGTTCTTC. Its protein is CASSEAYEQFF.

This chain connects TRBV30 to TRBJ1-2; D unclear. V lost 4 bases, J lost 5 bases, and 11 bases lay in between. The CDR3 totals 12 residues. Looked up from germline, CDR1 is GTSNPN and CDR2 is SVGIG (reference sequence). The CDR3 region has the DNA TGTGCCTGGACGCTTTTGGGGTATGGCTACACCTTC. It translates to CAWTLLGYGYTF.

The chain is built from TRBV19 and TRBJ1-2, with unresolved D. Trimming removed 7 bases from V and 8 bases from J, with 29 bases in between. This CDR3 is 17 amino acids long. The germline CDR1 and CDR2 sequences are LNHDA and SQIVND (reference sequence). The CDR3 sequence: CASKEGDGHSSFSGYTF. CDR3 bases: TGTGCCAGTAAAGAGGGTGATGGGCACAGTTCCTTTAGCGGCTACACCTTC.

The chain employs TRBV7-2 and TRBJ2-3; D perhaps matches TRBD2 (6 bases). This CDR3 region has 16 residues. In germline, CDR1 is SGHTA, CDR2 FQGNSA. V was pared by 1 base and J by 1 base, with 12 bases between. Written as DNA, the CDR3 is TGTGCCAGCAGCTTAGTCCCGGGAGCGGGCACAGATACGCAGTATTTT. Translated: CASSLVPGAGTDTQYF.

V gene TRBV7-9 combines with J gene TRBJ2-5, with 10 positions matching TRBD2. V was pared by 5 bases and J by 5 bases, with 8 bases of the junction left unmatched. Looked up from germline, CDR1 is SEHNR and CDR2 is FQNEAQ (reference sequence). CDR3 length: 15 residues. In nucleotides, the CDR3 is TGTGCCAGCAGCCAAGGACTAGCGGAGGAGGAGACCCAGTACTTC. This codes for CASSQGLAEEETQYF.

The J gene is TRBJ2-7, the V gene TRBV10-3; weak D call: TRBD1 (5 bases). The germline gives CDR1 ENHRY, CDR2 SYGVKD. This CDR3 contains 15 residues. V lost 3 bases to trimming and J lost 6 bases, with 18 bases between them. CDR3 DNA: TGTGCCATCAGTGAATTTGAACAGCCCCAGGGCGAGCAGTACTTC. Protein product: CAISEFEQPQGEQYF.

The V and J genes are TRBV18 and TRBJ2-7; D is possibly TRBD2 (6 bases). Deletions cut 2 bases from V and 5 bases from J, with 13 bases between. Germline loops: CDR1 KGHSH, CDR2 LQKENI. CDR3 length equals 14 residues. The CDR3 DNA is TGTGCCAGCTCACCAGGGCTAGCGAGGAACGAGCAGTACTTC. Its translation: CASSPGLARNEQYF.

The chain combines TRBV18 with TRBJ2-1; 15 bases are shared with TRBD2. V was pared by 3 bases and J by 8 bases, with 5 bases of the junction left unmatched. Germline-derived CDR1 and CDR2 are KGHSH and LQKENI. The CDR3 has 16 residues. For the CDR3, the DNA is TGTGCCAGCTCACCCTTCGGGACTAGCGGGGGGCATGAGCAGTTCTTC. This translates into CASSPFGTSGGHEQFF.

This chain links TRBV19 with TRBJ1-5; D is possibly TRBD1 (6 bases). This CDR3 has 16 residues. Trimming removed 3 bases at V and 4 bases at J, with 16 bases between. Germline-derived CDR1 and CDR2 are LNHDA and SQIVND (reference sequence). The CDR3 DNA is TGTGCCAGTAGTATTGCGGGACATAACTTTAATCAGCCCCAGCATTTT. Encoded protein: CASSIAGHNFNQPQHF.

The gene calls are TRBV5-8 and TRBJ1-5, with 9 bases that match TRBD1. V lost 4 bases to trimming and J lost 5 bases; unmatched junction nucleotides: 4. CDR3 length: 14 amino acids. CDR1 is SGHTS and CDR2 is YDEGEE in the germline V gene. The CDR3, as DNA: TGTGCCAGCAGCCAGGACAGGGGATATCAGCCCCAGCATTTT. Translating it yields CASSQDRGYQPQHF.

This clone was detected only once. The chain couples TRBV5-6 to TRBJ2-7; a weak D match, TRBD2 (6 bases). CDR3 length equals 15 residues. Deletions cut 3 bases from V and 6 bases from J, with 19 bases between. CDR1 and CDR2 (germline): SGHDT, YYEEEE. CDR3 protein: CASSSRRLGSIEQYF. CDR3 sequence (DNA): TGTGCCAGCAGCTCCCGGCGACTAGGGTCGATCGAGCAGTACTTC.

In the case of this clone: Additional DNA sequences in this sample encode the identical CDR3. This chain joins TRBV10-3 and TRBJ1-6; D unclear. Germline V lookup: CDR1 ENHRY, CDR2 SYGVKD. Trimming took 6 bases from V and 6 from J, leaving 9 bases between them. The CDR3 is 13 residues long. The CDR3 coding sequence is TGTGCCATCAGCCCCGACGGTAATTCACCCCTCCACTTT. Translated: CAISPDGNSPLHF.

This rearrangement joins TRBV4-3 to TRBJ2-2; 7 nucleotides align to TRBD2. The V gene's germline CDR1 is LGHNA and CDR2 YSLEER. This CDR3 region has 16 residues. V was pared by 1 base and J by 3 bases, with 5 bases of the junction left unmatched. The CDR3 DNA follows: TGCGCCAGCAGCCAAGTGTTCGCGGGAGACACCGGGGAGCTGTTTTTT. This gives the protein CASSQVFAGDTGELFF.

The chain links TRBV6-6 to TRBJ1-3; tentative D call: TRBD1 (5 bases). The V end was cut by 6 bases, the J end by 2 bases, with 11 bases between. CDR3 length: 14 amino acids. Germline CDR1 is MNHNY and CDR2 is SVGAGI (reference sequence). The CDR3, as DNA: TGTGCCAGCAGACCTGGGACCCCTGGAAACACCATATATTTT. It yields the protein CASRPGTPGNTIYF.

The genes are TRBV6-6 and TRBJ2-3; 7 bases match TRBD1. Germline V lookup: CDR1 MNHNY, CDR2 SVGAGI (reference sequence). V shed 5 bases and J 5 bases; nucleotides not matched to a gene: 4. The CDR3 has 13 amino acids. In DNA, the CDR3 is TGTGCCAGCAGTAGTCCAGGGGGAGATACGCAGTATTTT. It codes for CASSSPGGDTQYF.

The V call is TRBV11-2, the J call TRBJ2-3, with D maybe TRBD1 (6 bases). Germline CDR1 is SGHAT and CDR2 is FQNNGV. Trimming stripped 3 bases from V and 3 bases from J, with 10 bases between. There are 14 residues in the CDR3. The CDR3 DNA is TGTGCCAGCAGCTTCGGCAGGGGAACAGATACGCAGTATTTT. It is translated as CASSFGRGTDTQYF.

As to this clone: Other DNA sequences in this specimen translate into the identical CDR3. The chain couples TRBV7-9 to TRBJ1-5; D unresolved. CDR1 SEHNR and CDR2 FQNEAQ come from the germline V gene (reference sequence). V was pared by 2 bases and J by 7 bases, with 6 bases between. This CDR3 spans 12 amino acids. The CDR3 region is CASSLKDQPQHF. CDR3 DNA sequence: TGTGCCAGCAGCTTAAAAGACCAGCCCCAGCATTTT.

CDR3 residues: CASRGGAEAFF. In DNA, the CDR3 is TGTGCCAGTAGAGGGGGGGCTGAAGCTTTCTTT. The rearrangement uses TRBV6-6 and TRBJ1-1, with D maybe TRBD1 (6 bases). CDR1 and CDR2 from the germline V gene are MNHNY and SVGAGI (reference sequence). Between the trimmed V and J ends, which lost 9 bases and 6 bases, there was a span of 11 bases. The CDR3 has 11 amino acids.

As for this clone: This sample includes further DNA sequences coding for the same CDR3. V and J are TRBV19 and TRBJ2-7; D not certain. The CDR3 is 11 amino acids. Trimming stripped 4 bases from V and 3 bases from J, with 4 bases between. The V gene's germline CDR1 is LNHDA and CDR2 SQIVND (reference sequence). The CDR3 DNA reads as TGTGCCAGTAGTAGGAACTACGAGCAGTACTTC. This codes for CASSRNYEQYF.

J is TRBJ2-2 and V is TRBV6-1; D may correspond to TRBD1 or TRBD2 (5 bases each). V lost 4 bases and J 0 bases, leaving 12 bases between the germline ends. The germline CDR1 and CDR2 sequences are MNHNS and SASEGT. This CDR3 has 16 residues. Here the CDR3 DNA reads TGTGCCAGCAGTGTGGTGAGGGGATCGAACACCGGGGAGCTGTTTTTT. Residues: CASSVVRGSNTGELFF.

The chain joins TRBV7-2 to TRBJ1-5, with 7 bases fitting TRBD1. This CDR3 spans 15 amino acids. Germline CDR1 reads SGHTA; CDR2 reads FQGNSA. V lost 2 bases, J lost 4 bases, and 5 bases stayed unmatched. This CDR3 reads CASSLRQGGNQPQHF. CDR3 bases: TGTGCCAGCAGCTTAAGGCAGGGGGGTAATCAGCCCCAGCATTTT.